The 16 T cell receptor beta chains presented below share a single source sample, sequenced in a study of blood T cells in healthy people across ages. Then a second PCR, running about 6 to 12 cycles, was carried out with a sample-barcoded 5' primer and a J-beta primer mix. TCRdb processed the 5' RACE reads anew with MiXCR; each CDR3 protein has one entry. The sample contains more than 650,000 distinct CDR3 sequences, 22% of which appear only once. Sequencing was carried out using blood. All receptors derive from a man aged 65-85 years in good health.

CDR3 coding DNA: TGTGCCAGCAGTGAGCAGGACTTAGCCGATACGCAGTATTTT. It translates to CASSEQDLADTQYF. The gene calls are TRBV28 and TRBJ2-3; possibly TRBD2 for D (5 bases). This CDR3 is 14 amino acids long. The ends were cut back, 5 bases at V and 6 bases at J, with 15 bases in the middle. The germline V gene has CDR1 MDHEN and CDR2 SYDVKM.

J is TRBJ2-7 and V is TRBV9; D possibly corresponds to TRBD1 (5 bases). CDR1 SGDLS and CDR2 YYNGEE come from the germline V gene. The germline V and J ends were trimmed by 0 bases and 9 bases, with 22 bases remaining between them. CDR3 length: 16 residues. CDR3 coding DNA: TGTGCCAGCAGCGTAGAACAGGACCGCATCCTTACCCGGCAGTACTTC. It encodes CASSVEQDRILTRQYF. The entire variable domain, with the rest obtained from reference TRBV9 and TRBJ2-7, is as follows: DSGVTQTPKHLITATGQRVTLRCSPRSGDLSVYWYQQSLDQGLQFLIQYYNGEERAKGNILERFSAQQFPDLHSELNLSSLELGDSALYFCASSVEQDRILTRQYFGPGTRLTVT.

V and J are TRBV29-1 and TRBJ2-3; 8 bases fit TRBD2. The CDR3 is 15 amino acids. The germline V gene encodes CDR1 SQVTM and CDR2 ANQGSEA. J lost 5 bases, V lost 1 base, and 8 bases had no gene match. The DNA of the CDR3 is TGCAGCGTTGAAGGGGGCGGGGGGAGGATAGATACGCAGTATTTT. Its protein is CSVEGGGGRIDTQYF.

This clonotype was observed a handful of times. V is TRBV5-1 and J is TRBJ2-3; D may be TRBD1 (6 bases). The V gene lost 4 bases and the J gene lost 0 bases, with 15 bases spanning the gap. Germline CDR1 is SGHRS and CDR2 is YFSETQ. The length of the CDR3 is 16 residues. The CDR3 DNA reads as TGCGCCAGCAGCGTACCAGGGGAACCTAGCACAGATACGCAGTATTTT. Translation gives CASSVPGEPSTDTQYF.

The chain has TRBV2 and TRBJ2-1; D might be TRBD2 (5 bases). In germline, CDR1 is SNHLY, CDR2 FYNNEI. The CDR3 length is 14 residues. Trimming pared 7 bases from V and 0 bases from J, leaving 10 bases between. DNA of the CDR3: TGTGCCAGCACCGGGGATAGCTCCTACAATGAGCAGTTCTTC. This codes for CASTGDSSYNEQFF.

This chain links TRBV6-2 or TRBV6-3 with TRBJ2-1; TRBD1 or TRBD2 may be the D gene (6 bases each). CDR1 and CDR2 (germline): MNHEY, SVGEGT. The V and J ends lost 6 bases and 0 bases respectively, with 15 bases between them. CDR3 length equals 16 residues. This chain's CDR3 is CASRGGSGRSYNEQFF. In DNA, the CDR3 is TGTGCCAGCAGAGGGGGTAGCGGTCGCTCCTACAATGAGCAGTTCTTC.

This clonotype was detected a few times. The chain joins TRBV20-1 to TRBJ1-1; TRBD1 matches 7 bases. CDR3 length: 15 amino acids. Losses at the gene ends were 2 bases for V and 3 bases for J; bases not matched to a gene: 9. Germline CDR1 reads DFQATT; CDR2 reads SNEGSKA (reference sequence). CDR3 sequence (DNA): TGCAGTGCTAGAAGCTCAGGGGGTGGGGACACTGAAGCTTTCTTT. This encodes CSARSSGGGDTEAFF.

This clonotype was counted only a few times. The CDR3 reads CATADRWSGYTF. Here the CDR3 DNA reads TGTGCCACAGCGGACCGTTGGAGTGGCTACACCTTC. J is TRBJ1-2 and V is TRBV24-1; D remains unclear. Trimming cost V 10 bases and J 7 bases, with 15 bases left between them. The CDR3 has 12 residues. Germline assignment: CDR1 KGHDR and CDR2 SFDVKD.

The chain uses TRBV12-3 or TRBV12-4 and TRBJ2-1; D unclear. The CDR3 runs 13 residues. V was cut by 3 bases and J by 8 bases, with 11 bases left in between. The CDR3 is CASSLLLGYEQFF. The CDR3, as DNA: TGTGCCAGCAGTTTGCTTCTAGGCTATGAGCAGTTCTTC.

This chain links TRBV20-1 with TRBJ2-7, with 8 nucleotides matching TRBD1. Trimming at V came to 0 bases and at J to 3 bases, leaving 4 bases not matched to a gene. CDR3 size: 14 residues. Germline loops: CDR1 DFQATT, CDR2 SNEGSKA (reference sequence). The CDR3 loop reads CSARDGTGYYEQYF. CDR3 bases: TGCAGTGCTAGAGATGGGACAGGTTACTACGAGCAGTACTTC.

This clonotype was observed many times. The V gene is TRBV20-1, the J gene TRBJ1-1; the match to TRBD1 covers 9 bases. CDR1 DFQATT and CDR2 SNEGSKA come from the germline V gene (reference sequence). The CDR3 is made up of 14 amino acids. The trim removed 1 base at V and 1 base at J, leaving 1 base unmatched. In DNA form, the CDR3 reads TGCAGTGCTAGAGGGGACAGGGAGAACACTGAAGCTTTCTTT. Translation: CSARGDRENTEAFF.

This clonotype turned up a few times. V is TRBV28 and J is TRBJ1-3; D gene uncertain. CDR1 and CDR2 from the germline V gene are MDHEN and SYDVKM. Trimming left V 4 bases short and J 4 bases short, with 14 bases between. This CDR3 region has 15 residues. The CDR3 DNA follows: TGTGCCAGCAGTTACCCCGGCACGGAGGGAAACACCATATATTTT. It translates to CASSYPGTEGNTIYF.

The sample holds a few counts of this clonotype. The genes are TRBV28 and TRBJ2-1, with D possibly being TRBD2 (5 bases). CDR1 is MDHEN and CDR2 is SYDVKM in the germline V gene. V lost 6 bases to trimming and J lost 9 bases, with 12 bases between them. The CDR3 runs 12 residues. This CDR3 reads CASRVSGGEQFF. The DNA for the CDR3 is TGTGCCAGCAGGGTGAGCGGTGGTGAGCAGTTCTTC.

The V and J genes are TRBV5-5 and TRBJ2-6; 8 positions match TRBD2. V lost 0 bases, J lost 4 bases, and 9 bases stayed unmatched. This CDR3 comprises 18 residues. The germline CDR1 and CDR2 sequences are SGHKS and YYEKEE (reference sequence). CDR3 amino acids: CASSLVGRGGLGANVLTF. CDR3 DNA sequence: TGTGCCAGCAGCTTGGTTGGTCGGGGGGGCCTGGGGGCCAACGTCCTGACTTTC.

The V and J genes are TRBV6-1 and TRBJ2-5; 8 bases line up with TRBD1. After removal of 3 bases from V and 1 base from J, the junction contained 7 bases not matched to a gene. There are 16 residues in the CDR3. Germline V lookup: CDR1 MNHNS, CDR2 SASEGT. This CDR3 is CASSERGTGLQETQYF. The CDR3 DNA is TGTGCCAGCAGTGAGAGAGGGACAGGACTCCAAGAGACCCAGTACTTC.

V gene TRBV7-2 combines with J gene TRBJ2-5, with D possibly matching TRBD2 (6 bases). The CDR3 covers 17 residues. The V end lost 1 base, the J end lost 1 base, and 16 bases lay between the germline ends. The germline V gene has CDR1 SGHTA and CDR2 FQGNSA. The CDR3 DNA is TGTGCCAGCAGCTTAGGAGGTAGCGGAGCCGTCCAAGAGACCCAGTACTTC. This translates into CASSLGGSGAVQETQYF.